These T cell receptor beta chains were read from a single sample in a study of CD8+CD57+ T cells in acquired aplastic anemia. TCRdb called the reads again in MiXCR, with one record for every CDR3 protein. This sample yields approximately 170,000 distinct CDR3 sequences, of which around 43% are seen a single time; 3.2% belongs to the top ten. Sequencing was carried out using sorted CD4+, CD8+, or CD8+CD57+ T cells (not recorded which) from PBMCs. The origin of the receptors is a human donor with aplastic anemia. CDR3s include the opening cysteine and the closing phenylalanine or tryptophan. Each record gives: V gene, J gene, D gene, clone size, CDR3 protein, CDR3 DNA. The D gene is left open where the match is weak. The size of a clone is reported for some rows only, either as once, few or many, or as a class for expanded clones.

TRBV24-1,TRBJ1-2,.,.,CATSDWDSGYSDGYTF,TGTGCCACCAGTGATTGGGATAGCGGATACTCCGATGGCTACACCTTC
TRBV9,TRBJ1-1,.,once,CASSVDPGLNTEAFF,TGTGCCAGCAGCGTAGACCCAGGCTTGAACACTGAAGCTTTCTTT
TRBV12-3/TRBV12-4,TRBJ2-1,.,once,CASSALLKNEQFF,TGTGCCAGCAGCGCCCTTTTGAAGAATGAGCAGTTCTTC
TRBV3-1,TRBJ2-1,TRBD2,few,CASSQTSGRAEYNEQFF,TGTGCCAGCAGCCAGACTAGCGGGAGGGCGGAATACAATGAGCAGTTCTTC
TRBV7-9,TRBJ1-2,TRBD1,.,CASGERQGVSGYTF,TGTGCCAGCGGGGAGAGACAGGGCGTGAGTGGCTACACCTTC
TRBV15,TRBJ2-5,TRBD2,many,CATSRPGLSTQYF,TGTGCCACCAGCAGACCGGGACTATCTACCCAGTACTTC
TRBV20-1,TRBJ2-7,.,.,CSARDGGAQDEQYF,TGCAGTGCTAGAGATGGAGGGGCGCAGGACGAGCAGTACTTC
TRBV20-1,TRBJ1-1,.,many,CSALSPPPGNTEAFF,TGCAGTGCTCTTAGTCCCCCACCAGGGAACACTGAAGCTTTCTTT
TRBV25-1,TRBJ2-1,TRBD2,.,CASSLAGNEQFF,TGTGCCAGCAGTCTAGCGGGCAATGAGCAGTTCTTC
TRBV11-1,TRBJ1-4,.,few,CASSLGVGTSGEKLFF,TGTGCCAGCAGCTTAGGAGTAGGCACGTCTGGGGAAAAACTGTTTTTT
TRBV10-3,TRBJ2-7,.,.,CAISEYRATYEQYF,TGTGCCATCAGTGAATACAGGGCTACCTACGAGCAGTACTTC
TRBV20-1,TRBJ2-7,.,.,CSAARAEGTYEQYF,TGCAGTGCCGCCCGGGCGGAGGGGACCTACGAGCAGTACTTC
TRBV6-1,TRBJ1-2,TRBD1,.,CASSEAVTGGGYTF,TGTGCCAGCAGTGAAGCAGTGACAGGGGGAGGCTACACCTTC
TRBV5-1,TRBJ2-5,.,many,CASRPGTQQETQYF,TGCGCCAGCAGGCCTGGGACACAACAAGAGACCCAGTACTTC
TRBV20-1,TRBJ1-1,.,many,CSAASVNTEAFF,TGCAGTGCCGCGTCGGTGAACACTGAAGCTTTCTTT
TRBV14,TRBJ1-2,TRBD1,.,CASQGDNYGYTF,TGTGCCAGCCAGGGGGACAACTATGGCTACACCTTC
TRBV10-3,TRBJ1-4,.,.,CAISDRRGEKLFF,TGTGCCATCAGTGACAGACGGGGTGAAAAACTGTTTTTT
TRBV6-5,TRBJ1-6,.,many,CASSSLDLGSPLHF,TGTGCCAGCAGTTCACTGGACCTTGGTTCACCCCTCCACTTT
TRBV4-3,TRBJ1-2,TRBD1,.,CASSSGQGDLSYTF,TGCGCCAGCAGCTCGGGACAGGGGGATCTTAGCTACACCTTC
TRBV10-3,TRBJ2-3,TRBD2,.,CAISDRSGRATDTQYF,TGTGCCATCAGTGATCGCAGCGGGAGGGCCACAGATACGCAGTATTTT
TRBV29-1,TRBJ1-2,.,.,CSGTQGTNYGYTF,TGCAGCGGGACCCAGGGTACTAACTATGGCTACACCTTC
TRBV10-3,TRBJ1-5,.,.,CAIGESRRDQPQHF,TGTGCCATCGGCGAGTCGAGAAGGGATCAGCCCCAGCATTTT
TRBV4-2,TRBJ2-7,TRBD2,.,CASSLPSGMASYEQYF,TGTGCCAGCAGCCTTCCTAGCGGGATGGCCTCCTACGAGCAGTACTTC
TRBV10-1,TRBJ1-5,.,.,CAPRRGRGQPQHF,TGCGCCCCAAGGAGGGGAAGAGGTCAGCCCCAGCATTTT
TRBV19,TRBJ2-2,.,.,CASSFTRTGELFF,TGTGCCAGTAGTTTCACAAGGACCGGGGAGCTGTTTTTT
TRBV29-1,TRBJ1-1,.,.,CSVAQRGGGTEAFF,TGCAGCGTTGCCCAGCGAGGGGGGGGGACTGAAGCTTTCTTT
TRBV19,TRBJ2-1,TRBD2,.,CASSILGTSASYNEQFF,TGTGCCAGTAGTATTCTGGGGACTAGCGCCTCCTACAATGAGCAGTTCTTC
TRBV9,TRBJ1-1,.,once,CASSVARGYGTEAFF,TGTGCCAGCAGCGTTGCCAGGGGCTATGGCACTGAAGCTTTCTTT
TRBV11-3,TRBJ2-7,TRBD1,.,CASSAGQGSYGQYF,TGTGCCAGCAGCGCTGGACAGGGGAGCTACGGGCAGTACTTC
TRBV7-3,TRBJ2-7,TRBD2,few,CASSPSGDSYEQYF,TGTGCCAGCAGTCCTAGCGGGGATTCCTACGAGCAGTACTTC
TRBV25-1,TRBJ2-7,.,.,CASSDSRFVKQYF,TGTGCCAGCAGTGATTCCAGGTTTGTCAAGCAGTACTTC
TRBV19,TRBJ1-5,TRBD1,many,CASTGTGDNQPQHF,TGTGCCAGTACCGGGACAGGGGACAATCAGCCCCAGCATTTT
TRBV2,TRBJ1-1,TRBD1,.,CASSGGQGAPTFF,TGTGCCAGCAGTGGGGGACAGGGGGCGCCAACTTTCTTT
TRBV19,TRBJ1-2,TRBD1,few,CASSRTGSTFYGYTF,TGTGCCAGTAGTAGGACAGGCTCTACTTTCTATGGCTACACCTTC
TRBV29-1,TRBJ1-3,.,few,CSVEGDSGNTIYF,TGCAGCGTTGAAGGGGACTCTGGAAACACCATATATTTT
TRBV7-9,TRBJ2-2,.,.,CASSLSLPQTGELFF,TGTGCCAGCAGCTTGTCCCTCCCGCAGACCGGGGAGCTGTTTTTT
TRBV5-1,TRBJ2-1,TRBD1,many,CASSFWTGVNEQFF,TGCGCCAGCAGCTTCTGGACAGGGGTCAATGAGCAGTTCTTC
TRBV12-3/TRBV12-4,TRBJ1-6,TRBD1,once,CASRGTGNGSPLHF,TGTGCCAGCAGAGGGACAGGGAACGGATCACCCCTCCACTTT
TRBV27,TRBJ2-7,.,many,CASSLALRAGLYEQYF,TGTGCCAGCAGTTTGGCCCTGCGGGCCGGTCTCTACGAGCAGTACTTC
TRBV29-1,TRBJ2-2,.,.,CSVEVGELFF,TGCAGCGTTGAGGTTGGGGAGCTGTTTTTT
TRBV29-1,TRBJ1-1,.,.,CSVSRGRGTEAFF,TGCAGCGTTAGCAGGGGTAGAGGCACTGAAGCTTTCTTT
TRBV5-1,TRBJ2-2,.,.,CASSVEGVAGELFF,TGCGCCAGCAGCGTGGAAGGGGTGGCCGGGGAGCTGTTTTTT
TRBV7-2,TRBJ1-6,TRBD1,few,CASSSGQGASSPLHF,TGTGCCAGCAGCTCCGGACAGGGGGCAAGTTCACCCCTCCACTTT
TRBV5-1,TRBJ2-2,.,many,CASSLAQNTGELFF,TGCGCCAGCAGCTTGGCCCAGAACACCGGGGAGCTGTTTTTT
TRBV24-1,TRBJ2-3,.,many,CATSDWTADTQYF,TGTGCCACCAGTGACTGGACAGCAGATACGCAGTATTTT
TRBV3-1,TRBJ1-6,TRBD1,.,CASRDRTSYNSPLHF,TGTGCCAGCAGGGACAGGACCTCCTATAATTCACCCCTCCACTTT
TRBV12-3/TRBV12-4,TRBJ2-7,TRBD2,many,CASSYGLAGSYEQYF,TGTGCCAGCAGCTATGGACTAGCCGGTAGTTACGAGCAGTACTTC
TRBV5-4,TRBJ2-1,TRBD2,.,CASSVGPSGSYNEQFF,TGTGCCAGCAGCGTTGGCCCTAGCGGGAGTTACAATGAGCAGTTCTTC
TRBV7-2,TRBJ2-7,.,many,CASSLAPAYEQYF,TGTGCCAGCAGCTTAGCGCCAGCCTACGAGCAGTACTTC
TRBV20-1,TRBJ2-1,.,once,CSARAGTNEQFF,TGCAGTGCTAGGGCAGGGACCAATGAGCAGTTCTTC
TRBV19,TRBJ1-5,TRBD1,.,CASSIITGAGQPQHF,TGTGCCAGTAGTATCATCACAGGGGCGGGGCAGCCCCAGCATTTT
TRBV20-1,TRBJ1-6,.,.,CSARDSSGSPLHF,TGCAGTGCTAGGGACAGTTCGGGTTCACCCCTCCACTTT
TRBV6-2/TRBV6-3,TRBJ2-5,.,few,CASSSGLEETQYF,TGTGCCAGCAGTTCGGGACTTGAAGAGACCCAGTACTTC
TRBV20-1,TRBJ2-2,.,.,CSASGIQTGELFF,TGCAGTGCTAGCGGGATTCAGACCGGGGAGCTGTTTTTT
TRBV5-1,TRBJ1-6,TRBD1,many,CASSARGVTGAGNSPLHF,TGCGCCAGCAGCGCCCGAGGGGTCACAGGGGCAGGGAATTCACCCCTCCACTTT
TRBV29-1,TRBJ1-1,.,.,CSVVGGTGTEAFF,TGCAGCGTTGTAGGCGGGACGGGCACTGAAGCTTTCTTT
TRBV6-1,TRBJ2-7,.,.,CASSGQESYEQYF,TGTGCCAGCAGCGGGCAGGAATCCTACGAGCAGTACTTC
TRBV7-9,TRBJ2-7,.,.,CTSSQGLAFSYEQYF,TGTACCAGCAGCCAAGGCCTAGCGTTCTCCTACGAGCAGTACTTC